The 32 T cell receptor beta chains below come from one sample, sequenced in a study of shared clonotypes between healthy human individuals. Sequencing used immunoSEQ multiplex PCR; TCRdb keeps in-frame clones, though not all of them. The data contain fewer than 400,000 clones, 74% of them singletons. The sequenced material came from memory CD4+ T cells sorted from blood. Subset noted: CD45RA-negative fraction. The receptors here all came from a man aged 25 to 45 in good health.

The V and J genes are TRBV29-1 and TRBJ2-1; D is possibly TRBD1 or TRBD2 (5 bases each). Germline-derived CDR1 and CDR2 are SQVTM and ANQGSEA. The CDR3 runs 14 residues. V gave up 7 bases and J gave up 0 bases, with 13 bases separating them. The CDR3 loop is CSAGMGVSYNEQFF. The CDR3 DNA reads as TGCAGCGCCGGGATGGGGGTCTCCTACAATGAGCAGTTCTTC.

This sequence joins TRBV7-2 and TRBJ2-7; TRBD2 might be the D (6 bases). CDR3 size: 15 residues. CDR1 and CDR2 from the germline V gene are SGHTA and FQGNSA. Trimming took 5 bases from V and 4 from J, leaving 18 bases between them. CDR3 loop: CASSRWTGSWYEQYF. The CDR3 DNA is TGTGCCAGCAGCCGATGGACCGGGAGCTGGTACGAGCAGTACTTC.

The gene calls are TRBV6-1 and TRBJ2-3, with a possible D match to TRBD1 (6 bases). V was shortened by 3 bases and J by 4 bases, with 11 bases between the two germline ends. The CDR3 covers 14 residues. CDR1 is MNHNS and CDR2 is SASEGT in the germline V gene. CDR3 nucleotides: TGTGCCAGCAGTGACAGGGGTTGGGCAGATACGCAGTATTTT. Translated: CASSDRGWADTQYF.

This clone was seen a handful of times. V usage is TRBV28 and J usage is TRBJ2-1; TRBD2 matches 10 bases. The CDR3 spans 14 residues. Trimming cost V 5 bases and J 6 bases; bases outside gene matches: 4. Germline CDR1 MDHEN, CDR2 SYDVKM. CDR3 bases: TGTGCCAGCAGTCTAGCGGGAGTTGTCAATGAGCAGTTCTTC. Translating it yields CASSLAGVVNEQFF.

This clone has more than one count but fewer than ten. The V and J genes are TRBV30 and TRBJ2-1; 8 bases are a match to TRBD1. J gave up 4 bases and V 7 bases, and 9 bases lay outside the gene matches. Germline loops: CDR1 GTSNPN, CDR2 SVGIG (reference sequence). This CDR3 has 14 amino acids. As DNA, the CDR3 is TGTGCCTTCACCCGGACAGGGACGTACAATGAGCAGTTCTTC. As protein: CAFTRTGTYNEQFF.

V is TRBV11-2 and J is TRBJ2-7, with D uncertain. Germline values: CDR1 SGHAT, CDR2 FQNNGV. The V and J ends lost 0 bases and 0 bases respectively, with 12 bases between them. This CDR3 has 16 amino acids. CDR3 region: CASSLEWGTPSYEQYF. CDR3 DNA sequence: TGTGCCAGCAGCTTAGAATGGGGTACCCCCTCCTACGAGCAGTACTTC.

This chain's CDR3 is CASSYVPSYGYTF. The CDR3 nucleotides are TGTGCCAGCAGTTACGTTCCCTCCTATGGCTACACCTTC. The V and J genes are TRBV6-6 and TRBJ1-2; D remains unclear. The CDR3 extends over 13 amino acids. The ends were cut back, 2 bases at V and 4 bases at J, with 8 bases in the middle. CDR1 MNHNY and CDR2 SVGAGI come from the germline V gene (reference sequence).

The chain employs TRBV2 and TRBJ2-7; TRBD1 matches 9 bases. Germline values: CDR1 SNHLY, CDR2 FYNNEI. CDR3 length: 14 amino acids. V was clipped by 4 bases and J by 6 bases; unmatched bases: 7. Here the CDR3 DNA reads TGTGCCAGCAGTGGCCTACAGGGGGCTAGCGAGCAGTACTTC. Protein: CASSGLQGASEQYF.

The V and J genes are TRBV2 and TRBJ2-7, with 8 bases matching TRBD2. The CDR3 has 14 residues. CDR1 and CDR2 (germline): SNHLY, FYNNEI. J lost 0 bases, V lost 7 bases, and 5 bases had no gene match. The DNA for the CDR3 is TGTGCCAGCATTTTGCTAGCGGGCTCCTACGAGCAGTACTTC. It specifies CASILLAGSYEQYF.

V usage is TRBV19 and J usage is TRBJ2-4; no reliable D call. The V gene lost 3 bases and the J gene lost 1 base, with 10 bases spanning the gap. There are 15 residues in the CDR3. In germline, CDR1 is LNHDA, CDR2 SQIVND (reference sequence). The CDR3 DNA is TGTGCCAGTAGTATGAGCTCTACGGCCAAAAACATTCAGTACTTC. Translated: CASSMSSTAKNIQYF.

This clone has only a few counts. In DNA, the CDR3 is TGTGCCAGCAGCTCGGGAGGGAACACTGAAGCTTTCTTT. Protein sequence: CASSSGGNTEAFF. The J gene is TRBJ1-1, the V gene TRBV7-6; no clear D gene. In germline, CDR1 is SGHVS, CDR2 FNYEAQ. Trimming removed 4 bases at V and 1 base at J, with 7 bases between. The CDR3 is 13 residues long. Combining the CDR3 with reference TRBV7-6 and TRBJ1-1 gives the whole variable domain GAGVSQSPRYKVTKRGQDVALRCDPISGHVSLYWYRQALGQGPEFLTYFNYEAQQDKSGLPNDRFSAERPEGSISTLTIQRTEQRDSAMYRCASSSGGNTEAFFGQGTRLTVV.

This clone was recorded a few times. The CDR3 protein is CASSARNPIDTQYF. Here the CDR3 DNA reads TGTGCCAGCAGTGCTCGGAACCCCATAGATACGCAGTATTTT. This rearrangement joins TRBV6-1 to TRBJ2-3; no clear D gene. The germline gives CDR1 MNHNS, CDR2 SASEGT. This CDR3 is 14 amino acids long. V was trimmed by 4 bases and J by 5 bases, leaving 13 bases between them.

The CDR3 here is CASSPPGGVEKLFF. The CDR3 coding sequence is TGTGCCAGCTCACCACCGGGGGGAGTTGAAAAACTGTTTTTT. This rearrangement joins TRBV18 to TRBJ1-4, with D possibly being TRBD1 (5 bases). This CDR3 has 14 amino acids. Per germline, CDR1 KGHSH and CDR2 LQKENI. V was cut by 0 bases and J by 7 bases, with 9 bases left in between.

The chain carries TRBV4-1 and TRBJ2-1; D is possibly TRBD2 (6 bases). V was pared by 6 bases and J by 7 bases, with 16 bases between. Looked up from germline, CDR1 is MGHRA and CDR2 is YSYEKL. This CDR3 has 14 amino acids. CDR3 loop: CASSREPPGNEQFF. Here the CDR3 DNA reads TGCGCCAGCAGTCGGGAGCCCCCGGGGAATGAGCAGTTCTTC.

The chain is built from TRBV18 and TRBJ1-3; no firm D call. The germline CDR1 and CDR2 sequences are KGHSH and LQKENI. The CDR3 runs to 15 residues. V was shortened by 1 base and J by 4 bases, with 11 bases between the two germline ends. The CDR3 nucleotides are TGTGCCAGCTCACCACAAACCGCGGGGGGAAACACCATATATTTT. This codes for CASSPQTAGGNTIYF.

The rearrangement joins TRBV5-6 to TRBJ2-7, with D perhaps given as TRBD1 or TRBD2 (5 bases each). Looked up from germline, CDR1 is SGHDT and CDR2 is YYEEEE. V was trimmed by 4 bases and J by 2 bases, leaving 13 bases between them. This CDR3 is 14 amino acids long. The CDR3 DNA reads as TGTGCCAGCAGCGGTGAGGGACCGACCTACGAGCAGTACTTC. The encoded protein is CASSGEGPTYEQYF.

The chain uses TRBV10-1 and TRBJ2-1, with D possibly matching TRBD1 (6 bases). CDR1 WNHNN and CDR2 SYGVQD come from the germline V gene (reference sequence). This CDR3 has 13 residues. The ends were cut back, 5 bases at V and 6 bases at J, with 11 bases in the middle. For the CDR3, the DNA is TGCGCCAGCAGTTTCATACAGGGCAATGAGCAGTTCTTC. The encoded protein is CASSFIQGNEQFF.

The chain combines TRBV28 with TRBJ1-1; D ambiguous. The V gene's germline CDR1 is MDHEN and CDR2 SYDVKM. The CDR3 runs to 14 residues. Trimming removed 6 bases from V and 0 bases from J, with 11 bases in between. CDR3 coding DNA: TGTGCCAGCAGCTTAATAAATGTGAACACTGAAGCTTTCTTT. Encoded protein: CASSLINVNTEAFF.

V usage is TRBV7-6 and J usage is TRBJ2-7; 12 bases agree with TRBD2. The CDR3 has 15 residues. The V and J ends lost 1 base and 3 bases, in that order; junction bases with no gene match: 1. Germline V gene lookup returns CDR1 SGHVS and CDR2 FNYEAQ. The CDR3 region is CASSLGLAGDYEQYF. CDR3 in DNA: TGTGCCAGCAGCTTAGGACTAGCGGGAGACTACGAGCAGTACTTC.

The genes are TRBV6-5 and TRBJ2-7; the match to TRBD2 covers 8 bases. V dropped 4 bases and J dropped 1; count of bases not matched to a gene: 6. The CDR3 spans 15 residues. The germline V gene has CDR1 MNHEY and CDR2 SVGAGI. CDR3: CASSSAGGSSYEQYF. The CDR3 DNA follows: TGTGCCAGCAGTTCGGCGGGAGGTTCTTCCTACGAGCAGTACTTC.

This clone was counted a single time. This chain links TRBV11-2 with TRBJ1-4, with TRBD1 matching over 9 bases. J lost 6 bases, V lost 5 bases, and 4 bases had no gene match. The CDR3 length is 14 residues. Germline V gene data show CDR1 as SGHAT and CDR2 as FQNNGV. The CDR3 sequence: CASSTGGADEKLFF. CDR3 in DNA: TGTGCCAGCAGCACAGGGGGCGCCGATGAAAAACTGTTTTTT.

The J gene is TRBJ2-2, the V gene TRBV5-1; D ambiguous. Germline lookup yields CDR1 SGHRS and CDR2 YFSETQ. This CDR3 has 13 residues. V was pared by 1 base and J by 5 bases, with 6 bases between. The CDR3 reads CASSLSETGELFF. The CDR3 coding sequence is TGCGCCAGCAGCTTGTCTGAGACCGGGGAGCTGTTTTTT.

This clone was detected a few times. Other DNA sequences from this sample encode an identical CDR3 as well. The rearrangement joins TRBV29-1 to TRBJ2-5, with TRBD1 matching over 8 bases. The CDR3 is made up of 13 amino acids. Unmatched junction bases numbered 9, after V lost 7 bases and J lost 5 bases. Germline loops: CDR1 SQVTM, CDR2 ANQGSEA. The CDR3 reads CSARTGSGETQYF. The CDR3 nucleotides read TGCAGCGCTCGGACAGGGTCGGGGGAGACCCAGTACTTC. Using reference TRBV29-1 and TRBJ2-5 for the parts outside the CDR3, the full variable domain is SAVISQKPSRDICQRGTSLTIQCQVDSQVTMMFWYRQQPGQSLTLIATANQGSEATYESGFVIDKFPISRPNLTFSTLTVSNMSPEDSSIYLCSARTGSGETQYFGPGTRLLVL.

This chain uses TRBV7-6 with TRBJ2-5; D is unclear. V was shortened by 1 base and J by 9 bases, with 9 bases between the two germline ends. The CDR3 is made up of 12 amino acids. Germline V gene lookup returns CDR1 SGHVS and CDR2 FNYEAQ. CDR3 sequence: CASSLDWSPQYF. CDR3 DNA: TGTGCCAGCAGCTTAGACTGGTCGCCCCAGTACTTC.

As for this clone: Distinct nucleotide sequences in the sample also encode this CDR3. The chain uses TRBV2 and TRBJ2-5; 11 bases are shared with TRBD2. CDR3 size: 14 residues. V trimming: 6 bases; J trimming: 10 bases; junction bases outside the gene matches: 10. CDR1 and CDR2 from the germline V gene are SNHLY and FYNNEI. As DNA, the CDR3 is TGTGCCAGCAGAGTTAAACTAGCGGGAGTTGACCAGTACTTC. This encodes CASRVKLAGVDQYF.

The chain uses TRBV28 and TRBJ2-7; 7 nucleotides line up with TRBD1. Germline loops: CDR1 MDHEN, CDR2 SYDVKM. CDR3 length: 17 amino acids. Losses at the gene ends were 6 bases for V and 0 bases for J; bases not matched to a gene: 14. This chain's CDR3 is CASSRGTVSRGSYEQYF. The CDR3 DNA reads TGTGCCAGCAGCCGAGGGACAGTCAGCAGGGGCTCCTACGAGCAGTACTTC.

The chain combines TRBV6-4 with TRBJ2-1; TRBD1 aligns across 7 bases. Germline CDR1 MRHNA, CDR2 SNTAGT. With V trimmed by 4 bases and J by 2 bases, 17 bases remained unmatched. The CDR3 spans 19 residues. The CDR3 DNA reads TGTGCCAGCAGTGGCTCCAAGGTTTCAACAGGGGTCGCCTACAATGAGCAGTTCTTC. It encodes CASSGSKVSTGVAYNEQFF.

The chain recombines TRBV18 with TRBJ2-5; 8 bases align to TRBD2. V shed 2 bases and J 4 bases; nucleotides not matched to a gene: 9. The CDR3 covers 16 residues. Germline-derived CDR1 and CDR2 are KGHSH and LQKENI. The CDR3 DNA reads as TGTGCCAGCTCACCAAGCGGGAGAGGGGGAAGAGAGACCCAGTACTTC. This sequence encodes CASSPSGRGGRETQYF.

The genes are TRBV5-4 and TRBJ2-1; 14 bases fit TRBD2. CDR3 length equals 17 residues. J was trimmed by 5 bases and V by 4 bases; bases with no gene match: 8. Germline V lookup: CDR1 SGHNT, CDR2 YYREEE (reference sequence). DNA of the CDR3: TGTGCCAGCAGCCTCTGGACTAGCGGGAGGAAGAACAATGAGCAGTTCTTC. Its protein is CASSLWTSGRKNNEQFF.

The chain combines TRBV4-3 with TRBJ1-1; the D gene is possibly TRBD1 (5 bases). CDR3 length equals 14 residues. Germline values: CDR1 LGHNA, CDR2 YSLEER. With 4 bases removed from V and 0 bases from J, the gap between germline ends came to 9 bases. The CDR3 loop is CASSLGQLNTEAFF. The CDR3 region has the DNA TGCGCCAGCAGCCTTGGACAATTGAACACTGAAGCTTTCTTT.

Here the CDR3 DNA reads TGTGCCATCGGACTAGCGGGAGGGAACCAAGAGACCCAGTACTTC. Amino acid sequence: CAIGLAGGNQETQYF. The V gene is TRBV10-3, the J gene TRBJ2-5; TRBD2 matches at 15 bases. V was clipped by 8 bases and J by 0 bases; unmatched bases: 1. Germline V lookup: CDR1 ENHRY, CDR2 SYGVKD. The CDR3 has 15 amino acids.

The CDR3 region is CASSFSPSGSGGDEQFF. CDR3 DNA sequence: TGCGCCAGCAGCTTTTCGCCTAGCGGAAGCGGCGGCGATGAGCAGTTCTTC. This chain uses TRBV5-1 with TRBJ2-1, with 7 bases identical to TRBD2. CDR3 size: 17 residues. V was clipped by 2 bases and J by 8 bases; unmatched bases: 16. CDR1 is SGHRS and CDR2 is YFSETQ in the germline V gene.